This is a list of T cell receptor beta chains from one sample in a study of T-cell reconstitution after alpha-beta-depleted transplantation in children. TCRdb itself ran the PCR reads through MiXCR, one entry per CDR3 protein. The data hold approximately 17,000 distinct CDR3 sequences, with roughly 8.2% observed a single time. Specimen: PBMCs, mostly from graft donor cells, collected 60 days after TCRalphabeta/CD19-depleted stem cell transplant. These receptors were obtained from a boy in the first two years of life who had a stem cell transplant for Wiskott-Aldrich syndrome, so the T cells may come from the graft donor. Each CDR3 is given with its conserved first and last residue. The D gene is left open where the match is weak. The size of a clone is reported for some rows only, either as once, few or many, or as a class for expanded clones.

V gene	J gene	clone size	D gene	CDR3 protein	CDR3 DNA
TRBV20-1	TRBJ2-7	many	NA	CSARDDFLSYEQYF	TGCAGTGCTAGAGATGACTTCCTCTCCTACGAGCAGTACTTC
TRBV11-2	TRBJ2-1	many	TRBD2	CASSRAGTLNEQFF	TGTGCCAGCAGCCGAGCGGGGACCCTCAATGAGCAGTTCTTC
TRBV18	TRBJ1-2	many	NA	CASSPLAGRVDYGYTF	TGTGCCAGCTCACCACTCGCAGGGCGGGTGGACTATGGCTACACCTTC
TRBV12-3/TRBV12-4	TRBJ2-1	many	NA	CASSFWGAPYNEQFF	TGTGCCAGCAGTTTTTGGGGAGCTCCCTACAATGAGCAGTTCTTC
TRBV3-1	TRBJ2-7	NA	TRBD2	CASSQDRRLAGGPYEQYF	TGTGCCAGCAGCCAAGATCGACGTCTAGCGGGAGGGCCCTACGAGCAGTACTTC
TRBV10-3	TRBJ2-3	NA	TRBD2	CAISDRGGGRRTSGTDTQYF	TGTGCCATCAGTGATCGTGGAGGGGGCCGGAGGACTAGCGGCACAGATACGCAGTATTTT
TRBV20-1	TRBJ1-4	many	NA	CSASVRRVNEKLFF	TGCAGTGCTAGCGTACGCAGGGTGAATGAAAAACTGTTTTTT
TRBV5-1	TRBJ1-2	many	NA	CASSFLTNYGYTF	TGCGCCAGCAGCTTCTTGACCAACTATGGCTACACCTTC
TRBV29-1	TRBJ1-1	NA	NA	CTTSRGGHNTEAFF	TGCACCACCTCACGGGGGGGGCATAACACTGAAGCTTTCTTT
TRBV28	TRBJ1-4	medium-sized	TRBD1	CASSTPTGGGEKLFF	TGTGCCAGCAGTACCCCGACAGGGGGAGGGGAAAAACTGTTTTTT
TRBV28	TRBJ2-5	many	NA	CASSLPPLLGAGRQETQYF	TGTGCCAGCAGTTTACCCCCCTTGTTAGGGGCTGGTAGACAAGAGACCCAGTACTTC
TRBV20-1	TRBJ1-1	many	NA	CSASPNKATNTEAFF	TGCAGTGCTAGTCCGAATAAGGCTACGAACACTGAAGCTTTCTTT
TRBV7-9	TRBJ2-4	many	NA	CASSPHYRKSAKNIQYF	TGTGCCAGCAGCCCACATTACAGGAAATCAGCAAAAAACATTCAGTACTTC
TRBV12-3/TRBV12-4	TRBJ1-1	many	NA	CAISSGPTTEAFF	TGTGCCATCTCTTCGGGCCCCACCACTGAAGCTTTCTTT
TRBV30	TRBJ1-1	few	NA	CAWRTWKGRTPNTEAFF	TGTGCCTGGAGAACCTGGAAAGGAAGGACGCCGAACACTGAAGCTTTCTTT
TRBV6-6	TRBJ2-3	many	NA	CASSYRRTDTQYF	TGTGCCAGCAGTTACCGCAGGACAGATACGCAGTATTTT
TRBV6-1	TRBJ2-3	few	NA	CASREVGAKVHTQYF	TGTGCCAGCCGTGAGGTGGGCGCCAAGGTACATACGCAGTATTTT
TRBV6-5	TRBJ1-1	many	NA	CASSLLGGAIAFF	TGTGCCAGCAGTTTGCTGGGGGGGGCGATAGCTTTCTTT
TRBV5-1	TRBJ2-1	many	NA	CASSLGGGALYNEQFF	TGCGCCAGCAGCCTGGGCGGAGGGGCGTTATACAATGAGCAGTTCTTC
TRBV6-1	TRBJ1-6	NA	NA	CASSEGQRYNSPLHF	TGTGCCAGCAGTGAAGGGCAGAGGTATAATTCACCCCTCCACTTT
TRBV6-5	TRBJ2-4	NA	NA	CASSPRGVGIQYF	TGTGCCAGCAGTCCGAGGGGGGTGGGCATTCAGTACTTC
TRBV6-1	TRBJ1-2	few	TRBD1	CASSRAGTGTNYGYTF	TGTGCCAGCAGCCGGGCAGGGACAGGGACTAACTATGGCTACACCTTC
TRBV15	TRBJ2-1	few	NA	CATSAQFTNNEQFF	TGTGCCACCAGTGCCCAATTTACCAACAATGAGCAGTTCTTC
TRBV20-1	TRBJ2-3	NA	NA	CSAHPNLADTQYF	TGCAGTGCCCACCCGAACCTAGCAGATACGCAGTATTTT
TRBV18	TRBJ2-6	many	NA	CASHSGELSGANVLTF	TGTGCCAGCCACTCGGGGGAACTTTCTGGGGCCAACGTCCTGACTTTC
TRBV9	TRBJ2-2	many	NA	CASSVALGGTGELFF	TGTGCCAGCAGCGTAGCCCTAGGGGGAACCGGGGAGCTGTTTTTT
TRBV10-1	TRBJ2-1	many	NA	CASVKFERNEQFF	TGCGCCAGCGTGAAATTTGAAAGGAATGAGCAGTTCTTC
TRBV7-7	TRBJ2-1	many	TRBD2	CASSLGPAGGYNEQFF	TGTGCCAGCAGCTTAGGACCAGCGGGAGGTTACAATGAGCAGTTCTTC
TRBV10-1	TRBJ2-1	many	NA	CASSESGGWRGNEQFF	TGCGCCAGCAGTGAGTCTGGGGGCTGGCGGGGCAATGAGCAGTTCTTC
TRBV5-1	TRBJ2-1	many	NA	CASSEVLDEQFF	TGCGCCAGCAGCGAGGTACTGGATGAGCAGTTCTTC
TRBV7-4	TRBJ2-1	NA	TRBD2	CASSLTGTSENNEQFF	TGTGCCAGCAGCTTAACCGGGACTAGCGAGAACAATGAGCAGTTCTTC
TRBV25-1	TRBJ1-5	NA	NA	CASTRRGDQPQHF	TGTGCCAGCACTAGACGGGGGGATCAGCCCCAGCATTTT
TRBV20-1	TRBJ2-1	few	NA	CSAHRAQTYNEQFF	TGCAGTGCTCATAGAGCGCAGACCTACAATGAGCAGTTCTTC
TRBV7-2	TRBJ2-7	many	TRBD2	CASSPGLAQPEQYF	TGTGCCAGCAGCCCGGGACTAGCACAACCAGAGCAGTACTTC
TRBV4-1	TRBJ2-1	many	NA	CASSQVVLDPYNEQFF	TGCGCCAGCAGCCAAGTGGTCCTAGACCCCTACAATGAGCAGTTCTTC
TRBV5-1	TRBJ2-1	many	TRBD2	CASSLQSSGGEQFF	TGCGCCAGCAGCTTGCAGTCTAGCGGTGGGGAGCAGTTCTTC
TRBV7-2	TRBJ2-7	NA	NA	CASSSSDYEQYF	TGTGCCAGCAGCTCCTCAGACTACGAGCAGTACTTC
TRBV12-3/TRBV12-4	TRBJ2-2	many	NA	CASSTRRRGTGELFF	TGTGCCAGCAGCACCCGGAGACGTGGCACCGGGGAGCTGTTTTTT
TRBV5-1	TRBJ2-2	NA	NA	CASSLVAGSNTGELFF	TGCGCCAGCAGCTTGGTTGCGGGATCGAACACCGGGGAGCTGTTTTTT
TRBV20-1	TRBJ2-1	many	NA	CSARDPLANEQFF	TGCAGTGCTAGAGATCCCCTAGCGAATGAGCAGTTCTTC
TRBV20-1	TRBJ2-7	few	TRBD2	CSAPGRAHEQYF	TGCAGTGCACCGGGGAGGGCCCACGAGCAGTACTTC
TRBV6-1	TRBJ2-7	NA	NA	CASRGGEGRNEQYF	TGTGCCAGCAGAGGGGGGGAGGGCCGAAACGAGCAGTACTTC
TRBV10-2	TRBJ2-7	many	TRBD1	CASSDWTKRDRDYEQYF	TGCGCCAGCAGTGATTGGACGAAGCGGGACAGGGACTACGAGCAGTACTTC